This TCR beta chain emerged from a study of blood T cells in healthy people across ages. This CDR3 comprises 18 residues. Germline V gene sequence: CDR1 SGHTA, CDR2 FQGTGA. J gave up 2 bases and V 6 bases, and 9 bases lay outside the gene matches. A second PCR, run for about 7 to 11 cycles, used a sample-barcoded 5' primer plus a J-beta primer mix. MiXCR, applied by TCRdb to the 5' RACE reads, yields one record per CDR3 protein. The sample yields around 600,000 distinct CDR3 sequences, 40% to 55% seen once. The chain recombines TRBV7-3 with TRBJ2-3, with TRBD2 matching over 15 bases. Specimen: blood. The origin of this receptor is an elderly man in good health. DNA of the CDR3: TGTGCCAGCAGTCGTACAGGGACTAGCGGGGGGAACACAGATACGCAGTATTTT. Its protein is CASSRTGTSGGNTDTQYF.